This TCR beta chain is from a study of blood T cell repertoires in COVID-19. Study summary: The United States, Italy and Spain provided the acute and convalescent COVID-19 samples. PBMCs, B-cell-depleted T cells, or T cells were the source of the cDNA or gDNA that made up the material.

This CDR3 is built from 18 residues. CDR1 MDHEN and CDR2 SYDVKM come from the germline V gene. The J segment lost 3 bases and the V segment lost 2 bases, leaving 10 bases of the junction unmatched. As handled by the study authors: By means of reference gene primer amplification, nucleated cell counts were estimated. Sequenced by immunoSEQ multiplex PCR; TCRdb stores in-frame clones only, minus some. Clone size and the V and J calls come from that table; the DNA yielded D and trimming. The data show fewer than 200,000 clones, approximately 84% seen once. Patients in Seattle were enrolled during active infection, then followed longitudinally.

The sequence came from an older woman with COVID-19, enrolled during active disease. Specimen: peripheral blood. V gene TRBV28 combines with J gene TRBJ2-3; the match to TRBD2 covers 11 bases. The CDR3 protein is CASSLGAPGTSGTDTQYF. CDR3 in DNA: TGTGCCAGCAGTTTAGGGGCACCAGGGACTAGCGGAACAGATACGCAGTATTTT.